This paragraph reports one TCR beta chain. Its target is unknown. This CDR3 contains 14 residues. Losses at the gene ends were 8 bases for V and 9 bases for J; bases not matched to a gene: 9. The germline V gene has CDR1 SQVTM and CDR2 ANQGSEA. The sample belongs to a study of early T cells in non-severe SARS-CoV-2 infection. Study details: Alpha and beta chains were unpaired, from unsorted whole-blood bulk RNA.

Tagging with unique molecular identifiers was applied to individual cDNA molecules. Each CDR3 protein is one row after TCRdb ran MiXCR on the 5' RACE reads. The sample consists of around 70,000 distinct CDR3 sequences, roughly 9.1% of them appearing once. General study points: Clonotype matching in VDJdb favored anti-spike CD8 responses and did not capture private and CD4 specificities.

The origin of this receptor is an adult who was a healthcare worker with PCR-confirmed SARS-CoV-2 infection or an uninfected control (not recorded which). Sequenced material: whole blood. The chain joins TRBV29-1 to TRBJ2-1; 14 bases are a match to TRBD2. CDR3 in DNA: TGCAGCTCTGGACTAGCGGGAGGTTTCGGTGAGCAGTTCTTC. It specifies CSSGLAGGFGEQFF.